These 21 T cell receptor beta chains originate from one sample sequenced in a study of molecular identifiers for immune sequencing clone quantification. TCRdb reanalysed the PCR reads using MiXCR and keeps one entry per CDR3 protein. Of 400,000 to 600,000 distinct CDR3 sequences detected, 20% to 25% appear once; the ten largest clones hold around 0.86%. Sequenced: naive CD8+ T cells from blood, with Jurkat cell RNA spiked in. Subset noted: FACS-sorted CD8+CD4-CCR7+CD45RA+ naive T cells. These receptors were obtained from a human donor in good health. Some libraries in this study had Jurkat cell RNA spiked in.

At least ten counts were recorded for this clonotype. The chain joins TRBV30 to TRBJ2-1, with 14 bases aligning to TRBD2. Unmatched junction bases numbered 4, after V lost 0 bases and J lost 12 bases. CDR3 size: 14 residues. CDR1 and CDR2 from the germline V gene are GTSNPN and SVGIG (reference sequence). CDR3 DNA: TGTGCCTGGAGTGTTGGACTAGCGGGAGGACGGCAGTTCTTC. The encoded protein is CAWSVGLAGGRQFF.

The V and J genes are TRBV20-1 and TRBJ2-1; D might be TRBD1 (5 bases). The germline V gene encodes CDR1 DFQATT and CDR2 SNEGSKA (reference sequence). CDR3 length: 14 residues. The ends were cut back, 6 bases at V and 3 bases at J, with 15 bases in the middle. This chain's CDR3 is CSAPPVDNYNEQFF. The CDR3 nucleotides read TGCAGTGCACCCCCTGTGGACAACTACAATGAGCAGTTCTTC.

This clonotype was seen a few times. The J gene is TRBJ2-1, the V gene TRBV6-2 or TRBV6-3; D call uncertain. Between the trimmed V and J ends, which lost 4 bases and 3 bases, there was a span of 10 bases. This CDR3 is 14 amino acids long. The germline V gene has CDR1 MNHEY and CDR2 SVGEGT. CDR3 bases: TGTGCCAGCAGTTTGTGGACGGACTACAATGAGCAGTTCTTC. Its translation: CASSLWTDYNEQFF.

In regard to this clonotype: This may arise from a read error, as a much more abundant clone is one base away. The conserved phenylalanine or tryptophan is not found at the CDR3 terminus, so this likely reflects a read error. V and J are TRBV7-2 and TRBJ1-2; D is uncertain. The CDR3 extends over 14 amino acids. CDR1 is SGHTA and CDR2 is FQGNSA in the germline V gene. Trimming removed 2 bases from V and 8 bases from J, with 15 bases in between. CDR3: CASSLLGPGRGYTL. CDR3 coding DNA: TGTGCCAGCAGCTTATTGGGTCCCGGAAGAGGCTACACCCTC.

Ten or more counts support this clonotype. The chain uses TRBV5-1 and TRBJ2-3, with 7 positions matching TRBD1. Trimming cost V 7 bases and J 5 bases; bases outside gene matches: 13. This CDR3 contains 15 residues. Germline V gene sequence: CDR1 SGHRS, CDR2 YFSETQ. The CDR3 loop is CASRETGTEGDTQYF. CDR3 coding DNA: TGCGCCAGCCGAGAAACCGGGACAGAGGGAGATACGCAGTATTTT.

The sample holds a few counts of this clonotype. The chain is built from TRBV27 and TRBJ2-7; the match to TRBD1 covers 8 bases. The CDR3 extends over 20 amino acids. Germline lookup yields CDR1 MNHEY and CDR2 SMNVEV (reference sequence). The trim removed 6 bases at V and 2 bases at J, leaving 24 bases unmatched. This CDR3 is CASSPHLPTLQDRDTYEQYF. The CDR3 coding sequence is TGTGCCAGCAGCCCACATTTACCTACTCTGCAGGACAGGGATACCTACGAGCAGTACTTC.

V and J are TRBV9 and TRBJ1-2, with 10 bases identical to TRBD1. CDR1 is SGDLS and CDR2 is YYNGEE in the germline V gene. CDR3 size: 16 residues. Germline trimming cut 1 base from V and 8 bases from J; bases unmatched to any gene: 11. CDR3 coding DNA: TGTGCCAGCAGCGTAACCCCGGGACAGGGGTTAGGCGGCTACACCTTC. Protein sequence: CASSVTPGQGLGGYTF.

This clonotype was detected ten times or more. CDR3 nucleotides: TGTGCCAGCAGCTTAGGGGTTAGCGGTGAGCAGTTCTTC. This sequence encodes CASSLGVSGEQFF. The rearrangement links TRBV7-9 to TRBJ2-1, with a weak D call TRBD2 (6 bases). CDR3 length: 13 amino acids. Trimming pared 1 base from V and 9 bases from J, leaving 10 bases between. Per germline, CDR1 SEHNR and CDR2 FQNEAQ (reference sequence).

This clonotype was seen only a few times. The V and J genes are TRBV5-1 and TRBJ1-4; D remains unclear. V was pared by 4 bases and J by 8 bases, with 12 bases between. CDR1 and CDR2 from the germline V gene are SGHRS and YFSETQ. There are 13 residues in the CDR3. CDR3 bases: TGCGCCAGCAGCAGACCCCCCGGAGAAAAACTGTTTTTT. Translating gives CASSRPPGEKLFF. The complete variable domain, with remaining parts taken from reference TRBV5-1 and TRBJ1-4, reads KAGVTQTPRYLIKTRGQQVTLSCSPISGHRSVSWYQQTPGQGLQFLFEYFSETQRNKGNFPGRFSGRQFSNSRSEMNVSTLELGDSALYLCASSRPPGEKLFFGSGTQLSVL.

In this sample, this clonotype turned up a few times. The chain has TRBV27 and TRBJ2-7; weak D call: TRBD1 (5 bases). CDR1 is MNHEY, CDR2 SMNVEV, per germline (reference sequence). The CDR3 spans 13 residues. The germline V and J ends were trimmed by 3 bases and 5 bases, with 11 bases remaining between them. CDR3 bases: TGTGCCAGCAGTTTTTTCAGGGCCGACGAGCAGTACTTC. Encoded protein: CASSFFRADEQYF.

With respect to this clonotype: Possible read error: a much larger clone is one base away. The chain employs TRBV14 and TRBJ1-3, with unresolved D. The V gene's germline CDR1 is SGHDN and CDR2 FVKESK. The CDR3 loop spans 16 amino acids. The V end was cut by 3 bases, the J end by 5 bases, with 17 bases between. The CDR3 protein is CASSHSIGLTRNTIYF. CDR3 coding DNA: TGTGCCAGCAGCCACTCCATAGGCCTGACTAGAAACACCATATATTTT.

This clonotype has more than one count but fewer than ten. The chain is built from TRBV27 and TRBJ1-2; D is ambiguous. The CDR3 consists of 15 residues. Germline values: CDR1 MNHEY, CDR2 SMNVEV (reference sequence). With 0 bases removed from V and 0 bases from J, the gap between germline ends came to 8 bases. The CDR3 DNA follows: TGTGCCAGCAGTTTATCAGTCAGCGCTAACTATGGCTACACCTTC. It yields the protein CASSLSVSANYGYTF.

A word on this clonotype: A much larger clone is a single base away; this may be a read error. V is TRBV6-2 or TRBV6-3 and J is TRBJ2-3; D is undetermined. Germline CDR1 MNHEY, CDR2 SVGEGT. Trimming removed 2 bases at V and 0 bases at J, with 9 bases between. This CDR3 spans 15 amino acids. The DNA of the CDR3 is TGTGCCAGCAGTTACATTGCGGTTAGCACAGATACGCAGTATTTT. It codes for CASSYIAVSTDTQYF.

The chain uses TRBV5-1 and TRBJ2-1; TRBD2 aligns across 11 bases. V trimming: 2 bases; J trimming: 0 bases; junction bases outside the gene matches: 19. Looked up from germline, CDR1 is SGHRS and CDR2 is YFSETQ. This CDR3 comprises 22 residues. The CDR3 nucleotides read TGCGCCAGCAGCTTTGGGACACCAGGAGGACTAGCGGGCTTTAGCTCCTACAATGAGCAGTTCTTC. Protein: CASSFGTPGGLAGFSSYNEQFF. The variable domain in full, completed from reference TRBV5-1 and TRBJ2-1, reads KAGVTQTPRYLIKTRGQQVTLSCSPISGHRSVSWYQQTPGQGLQFLFEYFSETQRNKGNFPGRFSGRQFSNSRSEMNVSTLELGDSALYLCASSFGTPGGLAGFSSYNEQFFGPGTRLTVL.

The CDR3 bases are TGTGCCAGCAGCCAAGCAGCTACAGGGCTTTCGAGGGACGAGCAGTACTTC. Protein: CASSQAATGLSRDEQYF. The chain is built from TRBV4-2 and TRBJ2-7, with D perhaps matching TRBD1 (6 bases). CDR3 length equals 17 residues. Germline V gene sequence: CDR1 LGHNA, CDR2 YNFKEQ. Trimming took 1 base from V and 5 from J, leaving 21 bases between them.

This clonotype was found a few times. This chain connects TRBV16 to TRBJ1-5; perhaps TRBD1 as D (5 bases). The V gene's germline CDR1 is KGHSY and CDR2 FQNENV. The CDR3 runs to 13 residues. Trimming removed 4 bases at V and 7 bases at J, with 11 bases between. The CDR3 DNA sequence: TGTGCCAGCAGCCGGCAGGGTGCGCAGCCCCAGCATTTT. This translates into CASSRQGAQPQHF.

Points on this clonotype: Given a much more abundant clone one base away, this may be a read error. This sequence joins TRBV29-1 and TRBJ2-1; 7 positions agree with TRBD1. Germline V lookup: CDR1 SQVTM, CDR2 ANQGSEA. Unmatched junction bases numbered 12, after V lost 7 bases and J lost 12 bases. This CDR3 region has 12 residues. The CDR3 here is CSANRDRDGQFF. CDR3 in DNA: TGCAGCGCCAACCGCGACAGGGATGGGCAGTTCTTC.

In regard to this clonotype: Sequence at one end of the junction differs from germline and may be a read error. This chain connects TRBV10-3 to TRBJ1-4, with D perhaps matching TRBD1 (6 bases). This CDR3 is built from 15 residues. CDR1 and CDR2 (germline): ENHRY, SYGVKD. CDR3 DNA sequence: TGTGCCACCCGACGTGAGGGGGGGGCTAATGAAATACTGTTTTTT. Amino acids: CATRREGGANEILFF.

As to this clonotype: A much more abundant neighbour one base away suggests this may be a read error. This chain joins TRBV20-1 and TRBJ2-3; 7 nucleotides agree with TRBD1. The CDR3 length is 14 residues. In germline, CDR1 is DFQATT, CDR2 SNEGSKA (reference sequence). As DNA, the CDR3 is TGCAGTGCTGCGAGACAGGGAATTACAGGTACGCAGTATTTT. This encodes CSAARQGITGTQYF.

This rearrangement joins TRBV20-1 to TRBJ2-7, with D tentatively TRBD1 (6 bases). Germline CDR1 DFQATT, CDR2 SNEGSKA (reference sequence). Trimming took off 0 bases at V and 0 bases at J, with 12 bases between the two ends. The CDR3 sequence is 15 residues long. The DNA for the CDR3 is TGCAGTGCTAGAGAAAGCAGGGGTAGCTCCTACGAGCAGTACTTC. This codes for CSARESRGSSYEQYF.

This clonotype has ten or more counts. The chain couples TRBV4-3 to TRBJ2-7; possibly TRBD2 for D (5 bases). The CDR3 has 15 amino acids. Germline V gene lookup returns CDR1 LGHNA and CDR2 YSLEER. The V and J ends lost 0 bases and 4 bases respectively, with 13 bases between them. CDR3 sequence reads: CASSQDRGIRYEQYF. The DNA of the CDR3 is TGCGCCAGCAGCCAAGACCGAGGGATTAGATACGAGCAGTACTTC.